This T cell receptor beta chain was obtained from a study of monozygotic twins with inflammatory bowel disease (dated by TCRdb to the late 2010s). About the investigation overall: In total, approximately 28 monozygotic twin pairs made up the full study: 19 Danish pairs, all IBD-discordant, plus nine German pairs, of which four were IBD-concordant and five were IBD-discordant. Disease-associated traits were sought mainly through comparisons between IBD patients and their genetically identical healthy co-twins within discordant pairs. Each individual had, on average, about 151 000 unique TCRalpha sequences and 181 000 unique TCRbeta sequences available for analysis. General findings and caveats noted by the study authors: Fewer clonotypes were shared with other individuals by IBD patients than by healthy twins, most markedly in patients showing signs of disease activity. The analysis was unable to tell apart different T cell subtypes. IBD patients had lower TCRbeta repertoire diversity, measured by the inverse Simpson index, than their healthy co-twins. Repertoire similarity did not differ between concordant and discordant twins, which could be due to limited statistical power. The results gave no support for a single strong signal or clonotype linked to IBD. Because patients were on differing immunosuppressive treatments, the repertoires may have picked up extra background noise and inter-individual variability.

Taken from the germline V gene, the CDR1 and CDR2 loops are MNHNS and SASEGT. The CDR3 goes from the cysteine to the phenylalanine over 11 residues. No DNA has been recorded. Library preparation employed 5' RACE. The input for every TCR library was 3,500 to 4,500 ng of total RNA. For each sample, cDNA was synthesized in eight separate reactions using SMARTScribe reverse transcriptase. During cDNA synthesis, unique molecular identifiers containing a 6-nucleotide sample barcode were introduced by template switching. TCRalpha and TCRbeta cDNA was amplified by two nested PCRs of 16 and 9 cycles, with bead purification after each PCR. Before amplification, the cDNA was treated with uracil DNA-glycosylase and purified using the QIAquick PCR purification kit. The second PCR was the step at which Illumina TruSeq-compatible adapters and sample-specific barcodes were added. Library quality and concentration were assessed using TapeStation and Qubit, and 4.5 to 6.5 ng of each library was pooled. Sequencing of the pooled libraries was done on an Illumina HiSeq2500 single-index Rapid Run using custom sequencing primers and 2 x 100 bp reads. The source study handled its data this way. MiGEC version 1.2.6 was used for UMI-based consensus assembly, which corrected PCR and sequencing errors. MiXCR version 2.1.1 was used for V(D)J alignment, clonotype assembly and CDR3 extraction. To normalise gene usage, clonotype sharing and MAIT/NKT TCR abundance, the analysis used the top 1000, 10 000 and 20 000 clonotypes per sample. After downsampling to 27 000 UMIs, diversity was calculated as the inverse Simpson index using the vegan R package. Statistical testing used paired Mann-Whitney U tests on the discordant twin pairs and applied Benjamini-Hochberg correction for multiple testing. Reads reprocessed by TCRdb are summarized as one entry per CDR3 protein sequence, and DNA is absent. TCRdb, not the original authors, processed these V and J calls. This sample's table carries fewer than 550,000 distinct CDR3 sequences. Together, the top ten hold roughly 2.2% of the sample.

From each donor, a roughly 2.6 ml peripheral blood sample was collected into PAXgene tubes and stored at -80 degrees C. Total RNA was isolated from whole blood with the PAXgene blood miRNA kit on an automated QIAcube, without T cell sorting. Peripheral blood from monozygotic twin pairs who were concordant or discordant for inflammatory bowel disease underwent deep TCRalpha and TCRbeta repertoire profiling using unique molecular barcoding. Smoking habits were recorded for all twin pairs, and individuals were classified as current, former or never smokers. For this clonotype: No antigen is known for it.

Recombination connected TRBV6-1 to TRBJ2-5. This receptor was obtained from a human donor with ulcerative colitis or Crohn's disease, or a healthy co-twin of an affected twin (not recorded which). Input material: blood. The encoded CDR3 is CATEVRETQYF.